The next 17 T cell receptor beta chains were all read from a single sample in a study of T cell responses to AZD1222 COVID-19 vaccine. Produced via immunoSEQ multiplex PCR; TCRdb's table is partial and in-frame only. The sample consists of some 130,000 clones, 80% to 95% of them appearing once. The sequenced sample was peripheral blood, obtained 28 days after the second AZD1222 dose. The source of these receptors is an adult who received the AZD1222 COVID-19 vaccine.

This clone has only a few counts. The rearrangement joins TRBV18 to TRBJ2-7; tentatively, D is TRBD2 (6 bases). Between the trimmed V and J ends, which lost 5 bases and 5 bases, there was a span of 10 bases. Germline V CDR1 and CDR2: KGHSH, LQKENI. There are 12 residues in the CDR3. The CDR3 DNA is TGTGCCAGCTCAGCGACTAGTGACGAGCAGTACTTC. As protein: CASSATSDEQYF. Filled out from reference TRBV18 and TRBJ2-7, the complete variable domain reads NAGVMQNPRHLVRRRGQEARLRCSPMKGHSHVYWYRQLPEEGLKFMVYLQKENIIDESGMPKERFSAEFPKEGPSILRIQQVVRGDSAAYFCASSATSDEQYFGPGTRLTVT.

The chain joins TRBV7-9 to TRBJ2-7, with 12 bases fitting TRBD2. This CDR3 comprises 15 residues. Germline trimming cut 5 bases from V and 4 bases from J; bases unmatched to any gene: 6. The germline V gene encodes CDR1 SEHNR and CDR2 FQNEAQ (reference sequence). CDR3 sequence reads: CASSQWTSGTYEQYF. Written as DNA, the CDR3 is TGTGCCAGCAGCCAATGGACTAGCGGGACGTACGAGCAGTACTTC.

V is TRBV27 and J is TRBJ1-2, with 8 nucleotides matching TRBD1. The germline V gene has CDR1 MNHEY and CDR2 SMNVEV (reference sequence). V lost 5 bases and J lost 4; bases outside the gene matches: 9. This CDR3 has 15 amino acids. This CDR3 reads CASSPRTGRLYGYTF. The CDR3 bases are TGTGCCAGCAGTCCCCGGACAGGGAGGCTCTATGGCTACACCTTC.

This sequence joins TRBV27 and TRBJ2-6; no reliable D call. In germline, CDR1 is MNHEY, CDR2 SMNVEV (reference sequence). This CDR3 has 17 residues. Trimming took off 2 bases at V and 0 bases at J, with 11 bases between the two ends. In DNA form, the CDR3 reads TGTGCCAGCAGTTTACGCAACAGCCTCTCTGGGGCCAACGTCCTGACTTTC. This translates into CASSLRNSLSGANVLTF.

In this sample, this clone turned up a few times. This chain links TRBV30 with TRBJ1-2, with 9 bases fitting TRBD1. J gave up 3 bases and V 5 bases, and 7 bases lay outside the gene matches. The germline CDR1 and CDR2 sequences are GTSNPN and SVGIG (reference sequence). The CDR3 runs 14 residues. CDR3 in DNA: TGTGCCTGGGGGGCCGGGACAGGGCACTATGGCTACACCTTC. Amino acid sequence: CAWGAGTGHYGYTF.

The chain has TRBV7-8 and TRBJ2-7; 7 bases fit TRBD2. The CDR3 has 16 residues. Germline CDR1 reads SGHVS; CDR2 reads FQNEAQ. The junction had 10 bases not matched to a gene; V was cut back by 5 bases and J by 0 bases. The CDR3 coding sequence is TGTGCCAGCAGCCCTGGGGGGGTCAGGTCCTCCTACGAGCAGTACTTC. Protein: CASSPGGVRSSYEQYF. The full variable domain, in which reference TRBV7-8 and TRBJ2-7 provide the parts outside the CDR3, is GAGVSQSPRYKVAKRGQDVALRCDPISGHVSLFWYQQALGQGPEFLTYFQNEAQLDKSGLPSDRFFAERPEGSVSTLKIQRTQQEDSAVYLCASSPGGVRSSYEQYFGPGTRLTVT.

The CDR3 sequence: CASSQGGGRAYEQYF. The CDR3 nucleotides read TGTGCCAGCAGCCAAGGGGGCGGGAGGGCTTACGAGCAGTACTTC. V gene TRBV3-1 (or the pseudogene TRBV3-2) combines with J gene TRBJ2-7, with 9 positions matching TRBD2. Germline-derived CDR1 and CDR2 are LGHDT and YNNKEL (reference sequence). The CDR3 extends over 15 amino acids. Losses at the gene ends were 1 base for V and 4 bases for J; bases not matched to a gene: 5.

The chain carries TRBV10-3 and TRBJ1-2; 10 bases are a match to TRBD1. Germline-derived CDR1 and CDR2 are ENHRY and SYGVKD. The V segment lost 6 bases and the J segment 8 bases; nucleotides outside the gene matches: 6. The CDR3 consists of 13 residues. The CDR3 coding sequence is TGTGCCATCAGCCAGACAGGGGGCTACGGCTACACCTTC. Protein product: CAISQTGGYGYTF.

The J gene is TRBJ1-2, the V gene TRBV11-2; D ambiguous. Deletions cut 1 base from V and 2 bases from J, with 11 bases between. The germline V gene encodes CDR1 SGHAT and CDR2 FQNNGV. This CDR3 spans 15 amino acids. The CDR3 spells CASSLAVEGNYGYTF. DNA for the CDR3: TGTGCCAGCAGCTTAGCCGTGGAGGGAAACTATGGCTACACCTTC.

The rearrangement uses TRBV15 and TRBJ2-5, with D possibly matching TRBD2 (6 bases). This CDR3 is built from 16 residues. Trimming shortened V by 0 bases and J by 1 base, and 12 bases separated the two germline ends. The germline V gene has CDR1 LNHNV and CDR2 YYDKDF (reference sequence). In nucleotides, the CDR3 is TGTGCCACCAGCAGAGATTTAAGGAGGGCCCAAGAGACCCAGTACTTC. It specifies CATSRDLRRAQETQYF.

V is TRBV9 and J is TRBJ2-2; TRBD2 matches 13 bases. Germline V CDR1 and CDR2: SGDLS, YYNGEE. This CDR3 region has 19 residues. With 1 base clipped from V and 0 bases from J, the junction kept 6 bases outside the gene matches. The CDR3 DNA reads TGTGCCAGCAGCGTAAGGGCGGGACTAGCGGGGTCGAACACCGGGGAGCTGTTTTTT. Amino acid sequence: CASSVRAGLAGSNTGELFF.

The chain couples TRBV5-4 to TRBJ1-2, with 7 bases aligning to TRBD1. Germline trimming cut 4 bases from V and 7 bases from J; bases unmatched to any gene: 10. The CDR3 consists of 14 residues. Germline CDR1 reads SGHNT; CDR2 reads YYREEE (reference sequence). The DNA for the CDR3 is TGTGCCAGCAGCCCCCGGACAGGCGGCAGTGGCTACACCTTC. It specifies CASSPRTGGSGYTF.

The chain joins TRBV27 to TRBJ2-5, with TRBD2 matching over 14 bases. V shed 4 bases and J 1 base; nucleotides not matched to a gene: 5. The germline V gene has CDR1 MNHEY and CDR2 SMNVEV (reference sequence). CDR3 size: 17 residues. CDR3 amino acids: CASSSQGLAGVQETQYF. The CDR3 region has the DNA TGTGCCAGCAGTTCCCAGGGACTAGCGGGAGTCCAAGAGACCCAGTACTTC.

The chain recombines TRBV27 with TRBJ2-3; D not certain. The CDR3 totals 15 residues. V lost 2 bases to trimming and J lost 1 base, with 10 bases between them. Germline V gene lookup returns CDR1 MNHEY and CDR2 SMNVEV (reference sequence). CDR3 loop: CASSLTGRRTDTQYF. CDR3 coding DNA: TGTGCCAGCAGTTTAACTGGCCGTCGCACAGATACGCAGTATTTT.

The chain combines TRBV7-2 with TRBJ1-5; perhaps TRBD1 as D (5 bases). This CDR3 comprises 15 residues. From germline, CDR1 is SGHTA and CDR2 FQGNSA. The V and J ends lost 5 bases and 6 bases respectively, with 17 bases between them. The CDR3 bases are TGTGCCAGCAGCCTCGGACAAGGGTTCGGTCAGCCCCAGCATTTT. As protein: CASSLGQGFGQPQHF.

This clone was detected only once. J is TRBJ1-2 and V is TRBV5-8, with 9 bases identical to TRBD1. J was trimmed by 2 bases and V by 4 bases; bases with no gene match: 3. The germline gives CDR1 SGHTS, CDR2 YDEGEE. The CDR3 loop spans 14 amino acids. The CDR3 coding sequence is TGTGCCAGCAGCCGCGACAGGGGGAACTATGGCTACACCTTC. Protein product: CASSRDRGNYGYTF.

CDR3: CSVAGTSGSADTQYF. The CDR3 DNA reads TGCAGCGTAGCCGGGACTAGCGGGAGTGCAGATACGCAGTATTTT. V gene TRBV29-1 combines with J gene TRBJ2-3, with TRBD2 matching 14 bases. This CDR3 contains 15 residues. J lost 4 bases, V lost 6 bases, and 6 bases had no gene match. The V gene's germline CDR1 is SQVTM and CDR2 ANQGSEA.